This entry concerns a single TCR beta chain. This CDR3 region has 15 residues. The V gene's germline CDR1 is MNHEY and CDR2 SMNVEV (reference sequence). Trimming removed 5 bases from V and 7 bases from J; junction bases left unmatched: 8. Original handling: Estimation of nucleated cell counts was performed using reference gene primer amplification. Clones were read by immunoSEQ multiplex PCR, and TCRdb kept only the in-frame ones, dropping some. For V, J and clone size, that table is used; D and trimming come from the DNA. The sample yields 50,000 or so clones, roughly four fifths seen once. The data were taken from a study of blood T cell repertoires in COVID-19. Study-wide background: Samples representing acute and convalescent COVID-19 were sourced from the United States, Italy and Spain. T cells, B-cell-depleted T cells, or PBMCs supplied cDNA or gDNA.

Sequenced input: peripheral blood. This chain joins TRBV27 and TRBJ1-2; 12 bases are a match to TRBD1. This receptor was obtained from a man aged 60-69 years with active COVID-19. The CDR3 sequence is CASSPSGQGARGYTF. The CDR3 coding sequence is TGTGCCAGCAGTCCCTCGGGACAGGGGGCGCGTGGCTACACCTTC.